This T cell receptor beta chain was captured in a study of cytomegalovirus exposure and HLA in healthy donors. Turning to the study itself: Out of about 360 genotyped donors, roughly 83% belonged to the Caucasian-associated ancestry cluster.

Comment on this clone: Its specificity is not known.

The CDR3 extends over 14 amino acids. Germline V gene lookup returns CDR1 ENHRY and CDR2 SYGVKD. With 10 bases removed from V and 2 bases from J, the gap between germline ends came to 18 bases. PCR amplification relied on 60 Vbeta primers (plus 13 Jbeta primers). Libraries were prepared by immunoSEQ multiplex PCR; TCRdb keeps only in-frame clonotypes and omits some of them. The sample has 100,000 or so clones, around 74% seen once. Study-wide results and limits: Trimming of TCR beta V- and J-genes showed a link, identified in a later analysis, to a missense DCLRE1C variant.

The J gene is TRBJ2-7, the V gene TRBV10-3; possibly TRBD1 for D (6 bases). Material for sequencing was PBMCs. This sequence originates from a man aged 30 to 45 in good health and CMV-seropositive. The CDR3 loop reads CATQDPGAPYEQYF. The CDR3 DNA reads TGTGCCACGCAAGATCCAGGGGCACCCTACGAGCAGTACTTC.